These T cell receptor beta chains were read from a single sample in a study of control samples from healthy donors and cancer patients. Using immunoSEQ multiplex PCR, the repertoire was profiled, and TCRdb retains in-frame clones only, with some absent. The table records approximately 70,000 clones, about 90% of them present only once. Sequencing was performed on blood. Every receptor here comes from a woman between 45 and 60 years old in good health. Each CDR3 is given with its conserved first and last residue. The D gene is left open where the match is weak. The size entry is marked missing in some rows and otherwise reads once, few, many or a size class.

J,size,D,V,DNA,CDR3
TRBJ2-3,NA,NA,TRBV28,TGTGCCAGCAGTTCCCCCTCGGCCGCAGATACGCAGTATTTT,CASSSPSAADTQYF
TRBJ1-1,NA,NA,TRBV6-5,TGTGCCAGCAGATCCAGCGGGACGGACTCCACTGAAGCTTTCTTT,CASRSSGTDSTEAFF
TRBJ2-1,NA,TRBD2,TRBV28,TGTGCCAGCAGTTTGGGCGGGAGGCGGGGGAATGAGCAGTTCTTC,CASSLGGRRGNEQFF
TRBJ1-2,few,NA,TRBV6-5,TGTGCCAGCAGTCGCGACATCAACTATGGCTACACCTTC,CASSRDINYGYTF
TRBJ2-1,NA,TRBD1,TRBV28,TGTGCCAGCAGGGCGGGACAGGGGTACAATGAGCAGTTCTTC,CASRAGQGYNEQFF
TRBJ2-7,NA,NA,TRBV3-1/TRBV3-2,TGTGCCAGCAGCCAGGCTGTCTACGAGCAGTACTTC,CASSQAVYEQYF
TRBJ2-7,NA,NA,TRBV30,TGTGCCTGGAGTGTACAGGGCTCCTACGAGCAGTACTTC,CAWSVQGSYEQYF
TRBJ2-2,NA,NA,TRBV10-3,TGTGCCATCAGTTCCTCTCGGGAGTACGGGGAGCTGTTTTTT,CAISSSREYGELFF
TRBJ2-4,NA,NA,TRBV2,TGTGCCAGCACTAACAGGGATGCGGCCAAAAACATTCAGTACTTC,CASTNRDAAKNIQYF
TRBJ1-2,once,NA,TRBV14,TGTGCCAGCAGCCAAGATTCATGGGGGGACTATGGCTACACCTTC,CASSQDSWGDYGYTF
TRBJ2-1,NA,NA,TRBV15,TGTGCCACCAGCAGAGAAGTCTCCTACAATGAGCAGTTCTTC,CATSREVSYNEQFF
TRBJ2-6,NA,NA,TRBV9,TGTGCCAGCAGCTCGGCAGGGGGGTCTGGGGCCAACGTCCTGACTTTC,CASSSAGGSGANVLTF
TRBJ2-3,NA,NA,TRBV19,TGTGCCAGTAGTAATGCCCGGGGAAGCGCAGATACGCAGTATTTT,CASSNARGSADTQYF
TRBJ1-1,NA,TRBD1,TRBV3-1/TRBV3-2,TGTGCCAGCAGCCAAGAAGGGGGACAGGAAGCTTTCTTT,CASSQEGGQEAFF
TRBJ1-1,NA,NA,TRBV6-5,TGTGCCAGCAACAGGGAAGGTATGAACACTGAAGCTTTCTTT,CASNREGMNTEAFF
TRBJ1-1,NA,NA,TRBV19,TGTGCCAGTAGTATCCCCGAGGGGGACACTGAAGCTTTCTTT,CASSIPEGDTEAFF
TRBJ2-1,NA,NA,TRBV6-5,TGTGCCAGCTATTTAGCTAGTATATTCTTC,CASYLASIFF
TRBJ1-2,NA,TRBD1,TRBV9,TGTGCCAGCTTCGGGGTACAGGGGACCTATGGCTACACCTTC,CASFGVQGTYGYTF
TRBJ1-5,NA,NA,TRBV28,TGTGCCAGTTACCAGGCTCATCAGCCCCAGCATTTT,CASYQAHQPQHF
TRBJ2-1,NA,TRBD2,TRBV30,TGTGCCTGGAGTGGGATTGATAGCGGGAGCTCCTACAATGAGCAGTTCTTC,CAWSGIDSGSSYNEQFF
TRBJ2-1,NA,TRBD2,TRBV18,TGTGCCAGCTCACCGAGGGACTTAGCGGGGAATGAGCAGTTCTTC,CASSPRDLAGNEQFF
TRBJ1-6,NA,NA,TRBV7-3,TGTGCCAGCAGCTTGTTAGGGAATAATTCACCCCTCCACTTT,CASSLLGNNSPLHF
TRBJ2-3,NA,NA,TRBV5-1,TGCGCCAGCAGCCGGGACTTCAGGGGCACAGATACGCAGTATTTT,CASSRDFRGTDTQYF
TRBJ2-7,NA,TRBD2,TRBV5-1,TGCGCCAGCAGCCCTACTAGCGGGAGCTCCTACGAGCAGTACTTC,CASSPTSGSSYEQYF
TRBJ2-5,NA,NA,TRBV6-6,TGTGCCAGCGGGGGGAGTCAAGAGACCCAGTACTTC,CASGGSQETQYF
TRBJ1-5,NA,NA,TRBV2,TGTGCCAGCAGTGACTTAGCGGGGAATCAGCCCCAGCATTTT,CASSDLAGNQPQHF
TRBJ1-6,NA,NA,TRBV30,TGTGCCTGGAGCCTTAGCCGGTATAATTCACCCCTCCACTTT,CAWSLSRYNSPLHF
TRBJ2-1,NA,NA,TRBV10-1,TGCGCCAGCAGCGAGGGGGGCCGTGAGCAGTTCTTC,CASSEGGREQFF
TRBJ2-1,NA,TRBD2,TRBV7-2,TGTGCCAGCAGCTTAGTCCTAGCGGTTGGAGATCCTAATGAGCAGTTCTTC,CASSLVLAVGDPNEQFF
TRBJ2-1,NA,TRBD2,TRBV4-1,TGCGCCAGCAGCCAGTGGACTAGCCTTAAGGATGAGCAGTTCTTC,CASSQWTSLKDEQFF
TRBJ2-7,NA,NA,TRBV27,TGTGCCACCGCTCATAAGAGGGTCTACGAGCAGTACTTC,CATAHKRVYEQYF
TRBJ2-7,few,NA,TRBV5-1,TGCGCCAGCAACCCCTTGCCGGACGGGGAGGACGAGCAGTACTTC,CASNPLPDGEDEQYF
TRBJ2-5,NA,NA,TRBV12-3/TRBV12-4,TGTGCCAGCAGTTTAAGTCACCAAGAGACCCAGTACTTC,CASSLSHQETQYF
TRBJ1-2,NA,TRBD1,TRBV5-1,TGCGCCAGCAGCTTGGTGGGACAGGGCGATGGCTACACCTTC,CASSLVGQGDGYTF
TRBJ1-6,NA,TRBD1,TRBV28,TGTGCCAGCAGGACAGGGGTTCGTAATTCACCCCTCCACTTT,CASRTGVRNSPLHF
TRBJ2-1,NA,NA,TRBV19,TGTGCCAGTAGTATTCTGGCGCCAGCGTACAATGAGCAGTTCTTC,CASSILAPAYNEQFF
TRBJ1-6,NA,NA,TRBV14,TGTGCCAGCAGCCAAGGGCATTCACCCCTCCACTTT,CASSQGHSPLHF
TRBJ2-5,NA,NA,TRBV6-6,TGTGCCAGCGTCTCTACGGAAGCGGGCGGGGAGACCCAGTACTTC,CASVSTEAGGETQYF
TRBJ1-4,NA,NA,TRBV2,TGTGCCAGCCGAGGGGCGGTTGGCGAAAAACTGTTTTTT,CASRGAVGEKLFF
TRBJ2-5,NA,TRBD1,TRBV2,TGTGCCAGCAGGCCCGGGACAGGACAAGAGGCCCAGTACTTC,CASRPGTGQEAQYF
TRBJ2-7,NA,NA,TRBV3-1/TRBV3-2,TGTGCCAGCAGCGTGGGGGGCTCCTACGAGCAGTACTTC,CASSVGGSYEQYF
TRBJ2-7,NA,NA,TRBV6-6,TGTGCCAGCAGTTACGGGACGGCCTACTACGAGCAGTACTTC,CASSYGTAYYEQYF
TRBJ2-3,NA,NA,TRBV24-1,TGTGCCACCAGTGGCAACAGGGAAGGGAGGGCGGATACGCAGTATTTT,CATSGNREGRADTQYF
TRBJ1-3,NA,NA,TRBV7-6,TGTGCCAGCAGCTTAGCAACCGGCGCTGGAAACACCATATATTTT,CASSLATGAGNTIYF
TRBJ2-7,NA,TRBD2,TRBV12-5,TGTGCTAGTGGTTTCTCGGGACTACTTGCCCCCCAGTACTTC,CASGFSGLLAPQYF
TRBJ2-5,once,NA,TRBV14,TGTGCCAGCAGCCAAGGTCTAACTCAAACGACGCAGTACTTC,CASSQGLTQTTQYF
TRBJ1-2,few,TRBD1,TRBV6-4,TGTGCCAGCAGTCCGGGACAGCGAAGCTATGGCTACACCTTC,CASSPGQRSYGYTF
TRBJ1-5,few,NA,TRBV19,TGTGCCAGTGCAAACCCGACAGTAAGCAATCAGCCCCAGCATTTT,CASANPTVSNQPQHF
TRBJ2-7,NA,TRBD2,TRBV7-8,TGTGCCAGCAGCCAATTAGCGGGTCCCTACGAGCAGTACTTC,CASSQLAGPYEQYF
TRBJ1-2,NA,NA,TRBV30,TGTGCCTCGCCGGATCGGGGCTATGGCTACACCTTC,CASPDRGYGYTF
TRBJ1-1,NA,NA,TRBV7-3,TGTGCCAGCAGCCCGGGACTGCTCACTGAAGCTTTCTTT,CASSPGLLTEAFF
TRBJ1-5,NA,NA,TRBV6-5,TGTGCCAGCAGTTACGCAGCAGGGAATCAGCCCCAGCATTTT,CASSYAAGNQPQHF
TRBJ1-5,NA,NA,TRBV2,TGTGCCAGCACCAGGACATGGAATCAGCCCCAGCATTTT,CASTRTWNQPQHF
TRBJ1-1,NA,NA,TRBV28,TGTGCCAGTAAATGGACAATCCAGAACACTGAAGCTTTCTTT,CASKWTIQNTEAFF